These 4 T cell receptor beta chains originate from one sample sequenced in a study of T cells in Graves' hyperthyroidism and ophthalmopathy. TCR beta CDR3 regions were amplified from RNA transcripts. HTBI primers were employed in a first-round RT-PCR of the TCR CDR3. TCRdb re-derived calls from the multiplex PCR reads in MiXCR, one entry per CDR3 protein. The data show approximately 430,000 distinct CDR3 sequences, around a sixth seen once. Material: blood. These receptors were collected from a woman aged 18-35 years with Graves' hyperthyroidism.

In its sample, this clonotype was seen many times. The chain has TRBV12-3 or TRBV12-4 and TRBJ2-1; 8 bases line up with TRBD2. V gave up 3 bases and J gave up 3 bases; unmatched junction bases: 4. The CDR3 has 15 residues. This chain's CDR3 is CASSLVRGDYNEQFF. CDR3 nucleotide sequence: TGTGCCAGCAGTTTGGTGCGGGGGGACTACAATGAGCAGTTCTTC.

This clonotype was found many times. V and J are TRBV5-1 and TRBJ2-1; 10 positions match TRBD1. V shed 4 bases and J 8 bases; nucleotides not matched to a gene: 9. The CDR3 contains 15 residues. Germline V lookup: CDR1 SGHRS, CDR2 YFSETQ. CDR3 nucleotide sequence: TGCGCCAGCAGCGTCCGGGACAGGGGAAGAGATGAGCAGTTCTTC. Its protein is CASSVRDRGRDEQFF.

This clonotype was seen ten or more times. V usage is TRBV20-1 and J usage is TRBJ1-1; the match to TRBD1 covers 7 bases. The CDR3 is 14 amino acids. V dropped 6 bases and J dropped 7; count of bases not matched to a gene: 14. Germline CDR1 DFQATT, CDR2 SNEGSKA (reference sequence). CDR3 protein: CSAQFGTATYEAFF. Here the CDR3 DNA reads TGCAGTGCCCAGTTTGGGACAGCAACCTATGAAGCTTTCTTT.

The V gene is TRBV14, the J gene TRBJ2-7, with D perhaps TRBD1 (5 bases). Trimming removed 0 bases at V and 4 bases at J, with 10 bases between. Germline V gene data show CDR1 as SGHDN and CDR2 as FVKESK. The CDR3 loop spans 14 amino acids. The CDR3 sequence is CASSQEYRRYEQYF. In nucleotides, the CDR3 is TGTGCCAGCAGCCAAGAGTACAGGCGATACGAGCAGTACTTC. Supplemented by reference TRBV14 and TRBJ2-7, the full variable domain reads EAGVTQFPSHSVIEKGQTVTLRCDPISGHDNLYWYRRVMGKEIKFLLHFVKESKQDESGMPNNRFLAERTGGTYSTLKVQPAELEDSGVYFCASSQEYRRYEQYFGPGTRLTVT.